Following are 30 T cell receptor beta chains from one sample sequenced in a study of siplizumab effects on memory and regulatory T cells. Profiled with immunoSEQ multiplex PCR; TCRdb holds only in-frame clones, not every one. This table holds some 87,000 clones, around 89% found once. Material: CD4+ T cells sorted from blood. All receptors come from a human donor in good health.

The V gene is TRBV7-8, the J gene TRBJ2-1; 11 positions agree with TRBD2. The CDR3 is 14 residues long. Germline CDR1 reads SGHVS; CDR2 reads FQNEAQ. V dropped 4 bases and J dropped 9; count of bases not matched to a gene: 5. The CDR3 region is CASSYKGLAGEQFF. The CDR3 DNA follows: TGTGCCAGCAGCTACAAAGGACTAGCGGGTGAGCAGTTCTTC. Filled out from reference TRBV7-8 and TRBJ2-1, the complete variable domain reads GAGVSQSPRYKVAKRGQDVALRCDPISGHVSLFWYQQALGQGPEFLTYFQNEAQLDKSGLPSDRFFAERPEGSVSTLKIQRTQQEDSAVYLCASSYKGLAGEQFFGPGTRLTVL.

This chain joins TRBV5-8 and TRBJ1-5; no definite D call. The CDR3 spans 14 residues. V dropped 0 bases and J dropped 4 bases, with 8 bases sitting between them. Germline V gene sequence: CDR1 SGHTS, CDR2 YDEGEE. CDR3 sequence reads: CASSLVGGNQPQHF. The CDR3 nucleotides are TGTGCCAGCAGCTTGGTGGGAGGGAATCAGCCCCAGCATTTT.

This clone was detected only a few times. CDR3 loop: CASSTGSSGLGETQYF. The DNA of the CDR3 is TGCGCCAGCAGTACGGGTTCAAGCGGCCTAGGGGAGACCCAGTACTTC. This sequence joins TRBV5-1 and TRBJ2-5, with a tentative D call TRBD2 (5 bases). The V gene's germline CDR1 is SGHRS and CDR2 YFSETQ. The length of the CDR3 is 16 residues. V shed 5 bases and J shed 5 bases, with 22 bases lying between them.

The V call is TRBV12-5, the J call TRBJ1-5; D unclear. The germline V gene encodes CDR1 LGHNT and CDR2 FRNRAP. Trimming pared 6 bases from V and 3 bases from J, leaving 12 bases between. The CDR3 sequence is 14 residues long. In nucleotides, the CDR3 is TGTGCTAGTGGCCCTGGGCCAATCAATCAGCCCCAGCATTTT. Translation: CASGPGPINQPQHF.

The chain is built from TRBV10-3 and TRBJ2-1, with 9 bases identical to TRBD2. Germline V CDR1 and CDR2: ENHRY, SYGVKD. The CDR3 covers 14 residues. With 4 bases clipped from V and 5 bases from J, the junction kept 3 bases outside the gene matches. DNA of the CDR3: TGTGCCATCAGTGGGCTAGCGGGAAACAATGAGCAGTTCTTC. Amino acids: CAISGLAGNNEQFF.

For the CDR3, the DNA is TGCAGCGTTGTGGCAGGGGCTAATCAGCCCCAGCATTTT. Translating it yields CSVVAGANQPQHF. This chain uses TRBV29-1 with TRBJ1-5, with D possibly TRBD1 on 6 matching bases. Trimming left V 4 bases short and J 4 bases short, with 11 bases between. Germline CDR1 reads SQVTM; CDR2 reads ANQGSEA. The CDR3 spans 13 residues.

V usage is TRBV21-1 and J usage is TRBJ2-4; the table's D call TRBD2 went unverified against the DNA. TRBV21-1 is listed as a pseudogene. CDR3 length: 19 residues. DNA for the CDR3: TGTGCCAGCAGCAAATACCCCACCCAGCGGGAGAATCCGGGGAACATTCAGTACTTC. Translated: CASSKYPTQRENPGNIQYF.

V usage is TRBV9 and J usage is TRBJ2-1; 10 nucleotides line up with TRBD1. The CDR3 is 15 residues long. The V gene's germline CDR1 is SGDLS and CDR2 YYNGEE. J gave up 3 bases and V 4 bases, and 4 bases lay outside the gene matches. The CDR3 spells CASSSRTGGYNEQFF. CDR3 in DNA: TGTGCCAGCAGCTCACGGACAGGGGGCTACAATGAGCAGTTCTTC.

The V call is TRBV7-8, the J call TRBJ2-5, with 15 bases aligning to TRBD2. Germline loops: CDR1 SGHVS, CDR2 FQNEAQ. This CDR3 region has 18 residues. Unmatched junction bases numbered 11, after V lost 5 bases and J lost 4 bases. CDR3 region: CASSPYGLAGGRGETQYF. CDR3 nucleotide sequence: TGTGCCAGCAGCCCTTATGGACTAGCGGGAGGGAGAGGAGAGACCCAGTACTTC.

This clone was observed a handful of times. The chain links TRBV7-9 to TRBJ1-2; D might be TRBD1 (5 bases). Germline V CDR1 and CDR2: SEHNR, FQNEAQ (reference sequence). Trimming cost V 5 bases and J 2 bases, with 12 bases left between them. This CDR3 is 14 amino acids long. Here the CDR3 reads CASSPRRGNYGYTF. The CDR3 region has the DNA TGTGCCAGCAGCCCCCGTAGGGGAAACTATGGCTACACCTTC. The complete variable domain, with remaining parts taken from reference TRBV7-9 and TRBJ1-2, reads DTGVSQNPRHKITKRGQNVTFRCDPISEHNRLYWYRQTLGQGPEFLTYFQNEAQLEKSRLLSDRFSAERPKGSFSTLEIQRTEQGDSAMYLCASSPRRGNYGYTFGSGTRLTVV.

This clone was seen only once. A junction boundary mismatches the germline segment, possibly from a read error. The CDR3 is CASSVTGTAELFF. DNA of the CDR3: TGTGCCAGCAGCGTGACAGGTACCGCGGAGCTGTTTTTT. The J gene is TRBJ2-2, the V gene TRBV5-4; D may be TRBD1 (6 bases). Germline V gives CDR1 SGHNT, CDR2 YYREEE (reference sequence). The CDR3 has 13 residues. Filled out from reference TRBV5-4 and TRBJ2-2, the complete variable domain reads ETGVTQSPTHLIKTRGQQVTLRCSSQSGHNTVSWYQQALGQGPQFIFQYYREEENGRGNFPPRFSGLQFPNYSSELNVNALELDDSALYLCASSVTGTAELFFGEGSRLTVL.

V and J are TRBV30 and TRBJ2-7; D may be TRBD2 (6 bases). Trimming cost V 0 bases and J 2 bases, with 14 bases left between them. Per germline, CDR1 GTSNPN and CDR2 SVGIG (reference sequence). CDR3 size: 15 residues. CDR3 in amino acids: CAWSVDIAATYEQYF. CDR3 sequence (DNA): TGTGCCTGGAGTGTGGATATAGCGGCAACCTACGAGCAGTACTTC.

The rearrangement joins TRBV15 to TRBJ2-3; a weak D match, TRBD2 (6 bases). CDR1 is LNHNV and CDR2 is YYDKDF in the germline V gene (reference sequence). The CDR3 is 16 residues long. Trimming pared 1 base from V and 0 bases from J, leaving 11 bases between. CDR3 sequence (DNA): TGTGCCACCAGCAGAGCTTCGGGGACTAGCACAGATACGCAGTATTTT. Translated, it gives CATSRASGTSTDTQYF. The full variable domain, with the rest looked up from reference TRBV15 and TRBJ2-3, is DAMVIQNPRYQVTQFGKPVTLSCSQTLNHNVMYWYQQKSSQAPKLLFHYYDKDFNNEADTPDNFQSRRPNTSFCFLDIRSPGLGDTAMYLCATSRASGTSTDTQYFGPGTRLTVL.

This clone was counted between two and nine times. The rearrangement links TRBV7-2 to TRBJ2-5; tentatively, D is TRBD1 or TRBD2 (6 bases each). CDR3 length equals 14 residues. Trimming stripped 5 bases from V and 1 base from J, with 11 bases between. Germline V CDR1 and CDR2: SGHTA, FQGNSA. CDR3 nucleotide sequence: TGTGCCAGCAGCCGAAGGGGGGTCCAAGAGACCCAGTACTTC. Its protein product is CASSRRGVQETQYF.

This clone has only one observation. The genes are TRBV27 and TRBJ2-2, with 8 bases matching TRBD2. CDR3 length: 15 amino acids. The germline V gene has CDR1 MNHEY and CDR2 SMNVEV (reference sequence). With 7 bases clipped from V and 0 bases from J, the junction kept 4 bases outside the gene matches. CDR3 residues: CASKGGLANTGELFF. The CDR3 DNA reads as TGTGCCAGCAAAGGGGGACTAGCGAACACCGGGGAGCTGTTTTTT.

This clone was seen once. The chain employs TRBV6-1 and TRBJ2-5; D gene unclear. The closer fit of TRBJ2-7 to the DNA end suggests the J call may be wrong. Germline V gives CDR1 MNHNS, CDR2 SASEGT. This CDR3 has 15 residues. The CDR3 loop is CASSETYVNSYEQYF. CDR3 bases: TGTGCCAGCAGTGAAACGTACGTAAACTCCTACGAGCAGTACTTC.

Note on this clone: The sample contains more than one DNA sequence encoding this CDR3. The chain is built from TRBV7-3 and TRBJ2-2, with D tentatively TRBD1 or TRBD2 (5 bases each). In germline, CDR1 is SGHTA, CDR2 FQGTGA. The V end was cut by 1 base, the J end by 5 bases, with 5 bases between. The CDR3 contains 13 residues. As DNA, the CDR3 is TGTGCCAGCAGCTTAAGGGGGACCGGGGAGCTGTTTTTT. Translating it yields CASSLRGTGELFF. Drawing the rest from reference TRBV7-3 and TRBJ2-2, the complete variable domain is GAGVSQTPSNKVTEKGKYVELRCDPISGHTALYWYRQSLGQGPEFLIYFQGTGAADDSGLPNDRFFAVRPEGSVSTLKIQRTERGDSAVYLCASSLRGTGELFFGEGSRLTVL.

The chain uses TRBV5-1 and TRBJ2-1; 14 bases are a match to TRBD2. CDR1 is SGHRS, CDR2 YFSETQ, per germline. This CDR3 has 14 amino acids. Trimming at V came to 4 bases and at J to 7 bases, leaving 1 base not matched to a gene. For the CDR3, the DNA is TGCGCCAGCAGCAGGACTAGCGGGAGGAATGAGCAGTTCTTC. Its protein is CASSRTSGRNEQFF.

The chain couples TRBV9 to TRBJ1-4, with D possibly being TRBD1 (6 bases). Germline-derived CDR1 and CDR2 are SGDLS and YYNGEE. The CDR3 runs to 14 residues. Trimming removed 0 bases at V and 3 bases at J, with 6 bases between. In nucleotides, the CDR3 is TGTGCCAGCAGCGTAGAGGGGGCTAATGAAAAACTGTTTTTT. It yields the protein CASSVEGANEKLFF.

The chain links TRBV9 to TRBJ2-1, with unresolved D. V was trimmed by 3 bases and J by 0 bases, leaving 7 bases between them. The CDR3 contains 14 residues. Germline values: CDR1 SGDLS, CDR2 YYNGEE. The CDR3 protein is CASSAGTSYNEQFF. The CDR3, as DNA: TGTGCCAGCAGCGCCGGAACCTCCTACAATGAGCAGTTCTTC.

The CDR3 here is CASSYAGGGNNQPQHF. The CDR3 DNA sequence: TGTGCCAGCAGTTACGCAGGGGGCGGAAACAATCAGCCCCAGCATTTT. The rearrangement uses TRBV6-6 and TRBJ1-5, with TRBD1 matching 8 bases. This CDR3 spans 16 amino acids. Germline loops: CDR1 MNHNY, CDR2 SVGAGI (reference sequence). Trimming removed 2 bases from V and 3 bases from J; junction bases left unmatched: 6.

The count of this clone is one. This chain connects TRBV6-6 to TRBJ1-1, with no clear D. Germline V gene sequence: CDR1 MNHNY, CDR2 SVGAGI (reference sequence). This CDR3 spans 14 amino acids. V gave up 2 bases and J gave up 0 bases, with 7 bases separating them. CDR3 bases: TGTGCCAGCAGTTACCGGGCCTTGAACACTGAAGCTTTCTTT. It translates to CASSYRALNTEAFF.

The CDR3 DNA reads TGTGCCAGCAGTGCCCTGGGAAACACCGGGGAGCTGTTTTTT. It translates to CASSALGNTGELFF. The rearrangement uses TRBV6-1 and TRBJ2-2; no firm D call. V was cut by 4 bases and J by 2 bases, with 8 bases left in between. The CDR3 spans 14 residues. Germline V gene data show CDR1 as MNHNS and CDR2 as SASEGT.

The chain carries TRBV9 and TRBJ1-3; a weak D match, TRBD1 (5 bases). Deletions cut 1 base from V and 0 bases from J, with 11 bases between. Germline V gives CDR1 SGDLS, CDR2 YYNGEE. The CDR3 has 16 amino acids. The CDR3 here is CASSVRDGRSGNTIYF. CDR3 DNA sequence: TGTGCCAGCAGCGTAAGGGACGGTCGCTCTGGAAACACCATATATTTT.

This chain uses TRBV9 with TRBJ1-2; D possibly corresponds to TRBD1 (5 bases). CDR3 length: 15 amino acids. The V gene lost 3 bases and the J gene lost 2 bases, with 14 bases spanning the gap. Germline CDR1 SGDLS, CDR2 YYNGEE. The CDR3 DNA sequence: TGTGCCAGCAGCGAGAGCCCGGCAGGGAACTATGGCTACACCTTC. The encoded protein is CASSESPAGNYGYTF.

The chain joins TRBV7-2 to TRBJ2-1; maybe TRBD1 (6 bases). The CDR3 is 15 residues long. The V and J ends lost 3 bases and 5 bases respectively, with 14 bases between them. Germline V CDR1 and CDR2: SGHTA, FQGNSA. The CDR3 loop reads CASSFEGEYNNEQFF. The CDR3 DNA sequence: TGTGCCAGCAGCTTTGAGGGGGAGTACAACAATGAGCAGTTCTTC.

The table lists this clone with a few counts. V and J are TRBV2 and TRBJ2-6; the D is unclear. There are 17 residues in the CDR3. The germline CDR1 and CDR2 sequences are SNHLY and FYNNEI. V gave up 7 bases and J gave up 4 bases, with 20 bases separating them. CDR3 amino acids: CASNEKTAVGGANVLTF. For the CDR3, the DNA is TGTGCCAGCAACGAAAAGACCGCGGTGGGAGGGGCCAACGTCCTGACTTTC.

The chain links TRBV6-6 to TRBJ2-1; D possibly matches TRBD1 or TRBD2 (6 bases each). The CDR3 totals 15 residues. Germline V lookup: CDR1 MNHNY, CDR2 SVGAGI (reference sequence). Trimming shortened V by 0 bases and J by 6 bases, and 12 bases separated the two germline ends. CDR3 DNA sequence: TGTGCCAGCAGTTACTCAAGGGGGGCGGGCAATGAGCAGTTCTTC. This codes for CASSYSRGAGNEQFF.

The V call is TRBV7-2, the J call TRBJ2-1, with TRBD1 identical over 10 bases. This CDR3 spans 15 amino acids. Germline V gene data show CDR1 as SGHTA and CDR2 as FQGNSA. J gave up 8 bases and V 1 base, and 5 bases lay outside the gene matches. CDR3 in amino acids: CASSLEGQGRHEQFF. DNA for the CDR3: TGTGCCAGCAGCTTAGAGGGACAGGGGAGACATGAGCAGTTCTTC.

The CDR3 loop is CASSPPQGRSTDTQYF. DNA for the CDR3: TGTGCCAGCAGCCCCCCCCAGGGGCGTAGCACAGATACGCAGTATTTT. The chain couples TRBV11-3 to TRBJ2-3, with D possibly matching TRBD1 (6 bases). Germline loops: CDR1 SGHNT, CDR2 YENEEA. Trimming removed 5 bases at V and 0 bases at J, with 15 bases between. This CDR3 has 16 residues.